A single sample gave rise to the 8 T cell receptor beta chains below, sequenced in a study of blood T cell repertoires in COVID-19. Only in-frame clones appear in the TCRdb table, and some are missing; sequencing was by immunoSEQ multiplex PCR. This repertoire shows 150,000 to 180,000 clones, about 89% found once; its top ten account for around 0.55%. Specimen: peripheral blood. The receptors here all came from a man aged 45 to 65 with acute or convalescent COVID-19.

The rearrangement links TRBV28 to TRBJ1-6; D may be TRBD1 (5 bases). The CDR3 runs to 15 residues. Germline lookup yields CDR1 MDHEN and CDR2 SYDVKM. Trimming took off 2 bases at V and 5 bases at J, with 10 bases between the two ends. CDR3 amino acids: CASSLIQENNSPLHF. CDR3 DNA: TGTGCCAGCAGTTTAATACAGGAGAATAATTCACCCCTCCACTTT.

This clone has only a few counts. The chain uses TRBV7-2 and TRBJ2-2; D may be TRBD2 (5 bases). Germline V gene sequence: CDR1 SGHTA, CDR2 FQGNSA. This CDR3 region has 14 residues. V gave up 5 bases and J gave up 6 bases, with 13 bases separating them. The chain's CDR3 is CASSPGVRAGELFF. In DNA, the CDR3 is TGTGCCAGCAGCCCTGGCGTGAGGGCCGGGGAGCTGTTTTTT.

V usage is TRBV3-1 (or the pseudogene TRBV3-2) and J usage is TRBJ1-6, with 10 bases fitting TRBD1. V shed 3 bases and J 11 bases; nucleotides not matched to a gene: 7. There are 15 residues in the CDR3. Germline CDR1 reads LGHDT; CDR2 reads YNNKEL (reference sequence). The CDR3 DNA reads as TGTGCCAGCAGCCAGCCAGGGACAGGGGACACACCCCTCCACTTT. Encoded protein: CASSQPGTGDTPLHF.

The chain uses TRBV18 and TRBJ2-3; weak D call: TRBD2 (6 bases). The CDR3 length is 18 residues. Trimming stripped 2 bases from V and 0 bases from J, with 18 bases between. Per the germline V gene, CDR1 is KGHSH and CDR2 is LQKENI. This CDR3 reads CASSPSLYSGYSTDTQYF. The CDR3 coding sequence is TGTGCCAGCTCACCATCCCTATATAGCGGTTATAGCACAGATACGCAGTATTTT. Together with reference TRBV18 and TRBJ2-3, the CDR3 gives the full variable domain: NAGVMQNPRHLVRRRGQEARLRCSPMKGHSHVYWYRQLPEEGLKFMVYLQKENIIDESGMPKERFSAEFPKEGPSILRIQQVVRGDSAAYFCASSPSLYSGYSTDTQYFGPGTRLTVL.

This clone was seen once. V usage is TRBV6-2 or TRBV6-3 and J usage is TRBJ2-2; TRBD2 is a possible D gene (5 bases). The CDR3 is 13 residues long. Germline lookup yields CDR1 MNHEY and CDR2 SVGEGT. The V end lost 4 bases, the J end lost 8 bases, and 11 bases lay between the germline ends. CDR3 coding DNA: TGTGCCAGCAGTTGGACCGAGGGAGGGGAGCTGTTTTTT. Amino acids: CASSWTEGGELFF.

The chain combines TRBV29-1 with TRBJ2-2, with D possibly being TRBD1 (6 bases). Deletions cut 6 bases from V and 0 bases from J, with 8 bases between. This CDR3 has 13 amino acids. The germline gives CDR1 SQVTM, CDR2 ANQGSEA. Written as DNA, the CDR3 is TGCAGCGTCAGACAGGCGAACACCGGGGAGCTGTTTTTT. Its translation is CSVRQANTGELFF.

The chain employs TRBV19 and TRBJ1-5, with TRBD1 identical over 9 bases. The CDR3 is 16 amino acids. Germline CDR1 is LNHDA and CDR2 is SQIVND (reference sequence). The V segment lost 5 bases and the J segment 0 bases; nucleotides outside the gene matches: 5. The CDR3 region is CASSLDRGHSNQPQHF. As DNA, the CDR3 is TGTGCCAGTAGTTTGGACAGGGGACATAGCAATCAGCCCCAGCATTTT.

Only one count was recorded for this clone. J is TRBJ2-7 and V is TRBV12-2; the tabulated D call, TRBD2, remains unverified against the DNA. TRBV12-2 is a recognized pseudogene. This CDR3 has 17 residues. Here the CDR3 DNA reads TGTGCAAGTCGCTTATCTTTTCGGACTCTTGATTACTACGAGCAGTACGTC. As protein: CASRLSFRTLDYYEQYV.